This T cell receptor (beta chain) comes out of a study of T-cell reconstitution after alpha-beta-depleted transplantation in children. Unique molecular identifiers were built into the TCRbeta library. TCRdb processed the PCR reads anew with MiXCR; each CDR3 protein has one entry. The sample holds about 510,000 distinct CDR3 sequences, over 9.5% seen once. This clonotype was observed a few times. V was clipped by 3 bases and J by 3 bases, with 6 bases between them. CDR1 and CDR2 (germline): DFQATT, SNEGSKA (reference sequence). The CDR3 is 11 residues long. This sequence joins TRBV20-1 and TRBJ2-7; no reliable D call. This clonotype was sampled from a female patient aged 2 to 10 who had a stem cell transplant for aplastic anemia, so the T cells may come from the graft donor. The input for sequencing was PBMCs, mostly from graft donor cells, taken 180 days after TCRalphabeta/CD19-depleted stem cell transplant. This chain's CDR3 is CSASLDYEQYF. CDR3 sequence (DNA): TGCAGTGCTAGCCTAGACTACGAGCAGTACTTC.